This T cell receptor (beta chain) comes out of a study of cytomegalovirus exposure and HLA in healthy donors. Trimming shortened V by 3 bases and J by 5 bases, and 11 bases separated the two germline ends. The germline gives CDR1 LNHNV, CDR2 YYDKDF (reference sequence). This CDR3 is 14 amino acids long. Regarding the study as a whole: In a later analysis, approximately 15,000 TCR beta sequences were associated with HLA alleles at 0.05 false discovery rate. CMV serostatus was the only immune exposure information that was available. In a later analysis, several top co-occurrence clusters appeared linked to parvovirus B19, influenza, CMV and Epstein-Barr virus.

A multiplex PCR was run with 60 Vbeta primers and 13 Jbeta primers. Data came from immunoSEQ multiplex PCR; TCRdb stores just in-frame clones and leaves some out. The sample yields roughly 140,000 clones, about 80% seen once. This clone has a handful of counts. No antigen is known for it. The rearrangement links TRBV15 to TRBJ1-3; tentative D call: TRBD1 (6 bases). Sequencing was carried out using PBMCs. This TCR was recovered from a man aged 35-49 years in good health and CMV-seronegative. CDR3 DNA: TGTGCCACCAGCAGGACGGACAGTCGAAACACCATATATTTT. Protein: CATSRTDSRNTIYF.